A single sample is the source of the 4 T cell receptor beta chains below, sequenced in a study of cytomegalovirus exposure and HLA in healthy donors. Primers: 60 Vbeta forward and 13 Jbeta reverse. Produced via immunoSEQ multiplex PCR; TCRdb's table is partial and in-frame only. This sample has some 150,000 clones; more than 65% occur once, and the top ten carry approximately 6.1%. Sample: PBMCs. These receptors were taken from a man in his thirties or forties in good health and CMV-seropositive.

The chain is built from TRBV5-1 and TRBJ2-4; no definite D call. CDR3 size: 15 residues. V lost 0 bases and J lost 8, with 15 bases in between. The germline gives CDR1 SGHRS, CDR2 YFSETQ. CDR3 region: CASSLATPEADIQYF. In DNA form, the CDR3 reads TGCGCCAGCAGCTTGGCTACCCCCGAAGCCGACATTCAGTACTTC.

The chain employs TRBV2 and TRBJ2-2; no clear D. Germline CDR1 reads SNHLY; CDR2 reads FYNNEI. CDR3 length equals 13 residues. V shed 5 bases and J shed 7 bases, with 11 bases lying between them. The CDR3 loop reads CASSSVSVGELFF. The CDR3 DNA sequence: TGTGCCAGCAGTTCGGTGTCGGTCGGGGAGCTGTTTTTT.

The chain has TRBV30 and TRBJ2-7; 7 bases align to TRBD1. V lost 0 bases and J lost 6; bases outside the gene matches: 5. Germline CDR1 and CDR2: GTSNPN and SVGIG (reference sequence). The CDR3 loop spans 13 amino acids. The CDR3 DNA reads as TGTGCCTGGAGTGTAACCGGGACAGTCGAGCAGTACTTC. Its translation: CAWSVTGTVEQYF.

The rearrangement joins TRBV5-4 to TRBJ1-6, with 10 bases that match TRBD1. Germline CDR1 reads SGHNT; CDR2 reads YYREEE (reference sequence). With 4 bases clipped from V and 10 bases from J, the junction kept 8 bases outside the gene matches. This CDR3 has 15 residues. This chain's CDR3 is CASSGDRGALSPLHF. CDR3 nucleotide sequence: TGTGCCAGCAGCGGGGACAGGGGAGCTTTGTCACCCCTCCACTTT.